Following are 8 T cell receptor beta chains from one sample sequenced in a study of identical twins. In TCRdb, the 5' RACE reads were re-called with MiXCR into one record per CDR3 protein. The sample lists 690,000 or so distinct CDR3 sequences, 8.6% seen once, with 0.75% to 1% in the top ten. The sample was also linked to a second study, of yellow fever vaccine responses in identical twins.

Input material: PBMCs. The receptor source for this set is a woman between 18 and 29 years old in good health.

This clonotype was recorded at least ten times. The V call is TRBV12-3 or TRBV12-4, the J call TRBJ2-3, with TRBD2 matching over 8 bases. The J segment lost 3 bases and the V segment lost 5 bases, leaving 4 bases of the junction unmatched. The CDR3 sequence is 14 residues long. Here the CDR3 reads CASSRSGGTDTQYF. Here the CDR3 DNA reads TGTGCCAGCAGTCGCAGCGGGGGAACAGATACGCAGTATTTT.

Comment on this clonotype: The junction does not match germline at one end; this may be a read error. V gene TRBV7-9 combines with J gene TRBJ2-1, with a weak D call TRBD2 (8 bases). The CDR3 extends over 16 amino acids. CDR1 is SEHNR, CDR2 FQNEAQ, per germline (reference sequence). DNA of the CDR3: TGTGCCAGCAGCGTAGCGGGACAGCACTCCTACAATGAGCAGTTCTTC. Amino acids: CASSVAGQHSYNEQFF.

This clonotype was observed many times. This sequence joins TRBV21-1 and TRBJ2-7; TRBD2 was called by the table and not checked on the DNA. TRBV21-1 is reported as a pseudogene. The CDR3 is 15 amino acids. The CDR3 protein is CASSNGGRRFKEQYF. The CDR3 bases are TGTGCCAGCAGCAACGGAGGCCGTCGATTTAAAGAGCAGTACTTC.

This clonotype occurred many times. The J gene is TRBJ2-1, the V gene TRBV5-1, with TRBD1 matching 7 bases. Germline trimming cut 1 base from V and 3 bases from J; bases unmatched to any gene: 16. The CDR3 covers 19 residues. Germline assignment: CDR1 SGHRS and CDR2 YFSETQ. This CDR3 is CASSLTFAPPGQIYNEQFF. The DNA for the CDR3 is TGCGCCAGCAGCTTGACATTTGCTCCTCCGGGACAGATCTACAATGAGCAGTTCTTC.

This clonotype was observed a few times. This chain connects TRBV4-3 to TRBJ2-5, with TRBD2 as a possible D gene (6 bases). Trimming stripped 1 base from V and 4 bases from J, with 7 bases between. Germline V CDR1 and CDR2: LGHNA, YSLEER. This CDR3 contains 13 residues. CDR3 bases: TGCGCCAGCAGCCAAGTGGAGGGAGAGACCCAGTACTTC. Translated: CASSQVEGETQYF.

The chain joins TRBV18 to TRBJ2-1; D remains unclear. The ends were cut back, 4 bases at V and 0 bases at J, with 13 bases in the middle. Per the germline V gene, CDR1 is KGHSH and CDR2 is LQKENI. The CDR3 is made up of 16 amino acids. The CDR3 reads CASSHLQHSSYNEQFF. The DNA for the CDR3 is TGTGCCAGCTCACACCTACAGCACAGCTCCTACAATGAGCAGTTCTTC.

In its sample, this clonotype was seen many times. The rearrangement uses TRBV7-2 and TRBJ2-3, with D perhaps matching TRBD2 (6 bases). Trimming removed 1 base at V and 9 bases at J, with 14 bases between. Per germline, CDR1 SGHTA and CDR2 FQGNSA. The CDR3 sequence is 14 residues long. CDR3 DNA: TGTGCCAGCAGCTTAGGACTCTGGGGGGACACGCAGTATTTT. The encoded protein is CASSLGLWGDTQYF.

There are a few counts of this clonotype. The genes are TRBV12-3 or TRBV12-4 and TRBJ2-1, with 7 bases aligning to TRBD2. The CDR3 runs to 16 residues. Germline trimming cut 6 bases from V and 1 base from J; bases unmatched to any gene: 9. The CDR3 DNA follows: TGTGCCAGCAGCCGGGGAGGGTGGGGTTCCTACAATGAGCAGTTCTTC. It encodes CASSRGGWGSYNEQFF.